This TCR beta chain is from a study of blood T cell repertoires in COVID-19. In the study overall: Sources were T cells, B-cell-depleted T cells, or PBMCs; the material itself was cDNA or gDNA.

Original data processing: Using reference gene primer amplification, nucleated cell counts were estimated. The repertoire was sequenced with immunoSEQ multiplex PCR; TCRdb's copy has only in-frame clones and lacks some. The V and J calls and clone size were taken over from that table, and D and trimming were inferred from the DNA. The sample has approximately 200,000 clones, 80% to 85% seen once. The material sequenced was PBMCs or T cells enriched from blood (not recorded which). The receptor comes from a man aged 35-49 years who had recovered from COVID-19.

DNA for the CDR3: TGTGCCAGCTCACTTACGCAGAGGCAGGGCGATACGCAGTATTTT. This encodes CASSLTQRQGDTQYF. The V and J genes are TRBV18 and TRBJ2-3; possibly TRBD1 for D (5 bases). This CDR3 is built from 15 residues. V lost 4 bases and J lost 6, with 17 bases in between. Germline V gene sequence: CDR1 KGHSH, CDR2 LQKENI.